The rows below give T cell receptor beta chains drawn from one sample of a study of blood T cell repertoires in COVID-19. TCRdb keeps only in-frame clones here, not all; method: immunoSEQ multiplex PCR. The repertoire consists of roughly 180,000 clones, with more than 80% occurring once and the leading ten covering around 6.2%. The sequenced sample consisted of PBMCs or T cells enriched from blood (not recorded which). The receptors come from a man between 40 and 49 years old who had recovered from COVID-19. Both conserved end residues are part of each CDR3. The order of the fields is D gene, clone size, V gene, J gene, CDR3 DNA, CDR3 protein. A D gene is named only where the DNA matches it firmly. For some rows the clone size is stated as once, few or many, or as a class when expanded; others skip it.

>TRBD1|NA|TRBV30|TRBJ2-3
TGTGCCTGGGGTGGACAGGGGTTTACAGATACGCAGTATTTT
CAWGGQGFTDTQYF
>NA|NA|TRBV27|TRBJ1-6
TGTGCCTCCACCGCGGGGGTTAATTCACCCCTCCACTTT
CASTAGVNSPLHF
>NA|few|TRBV7-9|TRBJ2-7
TGTGCCAGCAGCTTACCAGGCTCCTACGAGCAGTACTTC
CASSLPGSYEQYF
>TRBD1|NA|TRBV15|TRBJ2-7
TGTGCCACCAGCGTAACCGGGACAGGGGGCTACGAGCAGTACTTC
CATSVTGTGGYEQYF
>TRBD2|NA|TRBV30|TRBJ2-3
TGTGCCTGTGAGATTCTAGCGGGAGGGCCGAGCACAGATACGCAGTATTTT
CACEILAGGPSTDTQYF
>TRBD1|NA|TRBV19|TRBJ1-5
TGTGCCAGTAGTTCCATGACAGGGGGCATGAGTCAGCCCCAGCATTTT
CASSSMTGGMSQPQHF
>NA|NA|TRBV5-1|TRBJ1-1
TGCGCCAGCAGCTTGTCACCAGGGTCGACTGAAGCTTTCTTT
CASSLSPGSTEAFF
>TRBD1|NA|TRBV19|TRBJ1-1
TGTGCCAGTAGTATTCAGGGGGGCACTGAAGCTTTCTTT
CASSIQGGTEAFF
>NA|NA|TRBV15|TRBJ1-1
TGTGCCACCAGCAGAGAAACGAGTGAAGCTTTCTTT
CATSRETSEAFF
>NA|few|TRBV15|TRBJ1-2
TGTGCCACCAGCAGAGATCAGGGTGGCTACACCTTC
CATSRDQGGYTF
>TRBD1|NA|TRBV5-1|TRBJ1-5
TGCGCCAGCAGCTCGGGACAGGCTGATCAGCCCCAGCATTTT
CASSSGQADQPQHF
>NA|few|TRBV19|TRBJ2-6
TGTGCCAGTAGTCCCCAGAAATCTGGGGCCAACGTCCTGACTTTC
CASSPQKSGANVLTF
>NA|NA|TRBV3-1/TRBV3-2|TRBJ1-5
TGTGCCAGCAGCCAAGATCCCAGGTCAGGCCAGCCCCAGCATTTT
CASSQDPRSGQPQHF
>TRBD1|NA|TRBV2|TRBJ1-2
TGTGCCAGCAGTTATACAGGGGGCTCTGGCTACACCTTC
CASSYTGGSGYTF
>TRBD1|NA|TRBV15|TRBJ2-1
TGTGCCACCAGCGACAGGGGGATAGGTGAGGATGAGCAGTTCTTC
CATSDRGIGEDEQFF
>TRBD1|NA|TRBV30|TRBJ1-4
TGTGCCTGCCGACAGGGGGCGGAGAAACTGTTTTTT
CACRQGAEKLFF
>TRBD1|NA|TRBV5-4|TRBJ1-1
TGTGCCAGCAGCTTGGGGACAGGGGGCGCGTACACTGAAGCTTTCTTT
CASSLGTGGAYTEAFF